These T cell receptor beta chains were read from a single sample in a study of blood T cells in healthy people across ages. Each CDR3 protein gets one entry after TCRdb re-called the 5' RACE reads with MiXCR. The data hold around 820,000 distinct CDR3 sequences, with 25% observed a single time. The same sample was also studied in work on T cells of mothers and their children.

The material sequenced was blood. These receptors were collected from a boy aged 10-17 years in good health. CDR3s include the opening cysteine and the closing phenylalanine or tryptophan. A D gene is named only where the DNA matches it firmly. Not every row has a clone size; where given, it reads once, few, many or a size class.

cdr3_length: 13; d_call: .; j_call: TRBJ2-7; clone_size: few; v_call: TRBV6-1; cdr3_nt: TGTGCCAGCAGTGAGGGCATTACCTACGAGCAGTACTTC; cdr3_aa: CASSEGITYEQYF
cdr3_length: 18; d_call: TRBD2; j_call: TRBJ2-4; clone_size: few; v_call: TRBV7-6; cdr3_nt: TGTGCCAGCAGCCCCGGGAGGCTAGCGGGAGAAGCCAAAAACATTCAGTACTTC; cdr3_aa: CASSPGRLAGEAKNIQYF
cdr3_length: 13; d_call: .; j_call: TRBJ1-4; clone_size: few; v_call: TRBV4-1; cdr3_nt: TGCGCCAGCAGCACCCAAACTAATGAAAAACTGTTTTTT; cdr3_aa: CASSTQTNEKLFF
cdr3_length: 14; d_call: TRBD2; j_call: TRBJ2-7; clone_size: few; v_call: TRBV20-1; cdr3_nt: TGCAGTGCCCGCACTAGCGGGAGGACCTACGAGCAGTACTTC; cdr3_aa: CSARTSGRTYEQYF
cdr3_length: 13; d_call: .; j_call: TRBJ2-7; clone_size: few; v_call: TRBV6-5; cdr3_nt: TGTGCCAGCAGTTACGGGCAGGGTAACGAGCAGTACTTC; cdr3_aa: CASSYGQGNEQYF
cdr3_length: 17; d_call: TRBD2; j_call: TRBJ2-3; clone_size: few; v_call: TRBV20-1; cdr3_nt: TGCAGTGCTAGTATAGCGGGGGTGAGATCTAGCACAGATACGCAGTATTTT; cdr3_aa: CSASIAGVRSSTDTQYF
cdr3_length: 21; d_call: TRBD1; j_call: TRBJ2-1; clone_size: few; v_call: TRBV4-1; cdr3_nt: TGCGCCAGCAGCCAAGATTTGCGAACGGGACAGGGTGGTAGCTCCTACAATGAGCAGTTCTTC; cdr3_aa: CASSQDLRTGQGGSSYNEQFF
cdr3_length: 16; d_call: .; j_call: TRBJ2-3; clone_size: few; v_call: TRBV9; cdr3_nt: TGTGCCAGCAGCGGGCCCGGGGGTTGGAGCACAGATACGCAGTATTTT; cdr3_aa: CASSGPGGWSTDTQYF
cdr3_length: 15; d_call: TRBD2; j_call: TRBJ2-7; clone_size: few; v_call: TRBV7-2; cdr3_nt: TGTGCCAGCAGCCCTTCTAGCGGGGGGGCCTACGAGCAGTACTTC; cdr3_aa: CASSPSSGGAYEQYF
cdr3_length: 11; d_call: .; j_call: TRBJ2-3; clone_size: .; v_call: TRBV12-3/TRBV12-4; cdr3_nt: TGTGCCAGCAGGGCCTTTGATACGCAGTATTTT; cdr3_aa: CASRAFDTQYF
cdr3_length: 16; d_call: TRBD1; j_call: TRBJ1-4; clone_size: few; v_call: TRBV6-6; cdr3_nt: TGTGCCAGCAGTTATAACCCCCAGGGGGGGCGAGAAAAACTGTCTTTT; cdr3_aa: CASSYNPQGGREKLSF
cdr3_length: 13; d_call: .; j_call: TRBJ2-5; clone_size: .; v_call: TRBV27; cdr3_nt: TGTGCCAGCAGAAGACAGGGGAGGGAGACCCGGTACTTC; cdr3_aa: CASRRQGRETRYF
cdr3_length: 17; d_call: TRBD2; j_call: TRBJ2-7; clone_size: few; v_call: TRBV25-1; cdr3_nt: TGTGCCAGCAGTGCGGTAGCGGGAGGGCCGTATCCCTACGAGCAGTACTTC; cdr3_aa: CASSAVAGGPYPYEQYF
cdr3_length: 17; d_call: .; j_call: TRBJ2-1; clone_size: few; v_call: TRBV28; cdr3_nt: TGTGCCAGCAGTTTGACCCTAGGGATTTATTTCTACAATGAGCAGTTCTTC; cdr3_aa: CASSLTLGIYFYNEQFF